The TCR beta chain under discussion was sequenced for a study of cytomegalovirus exposure and HLA in healthy donors. At the level of the study: A prior analysis found roughly 110 million unique TCR beta sequences from roughly 180 million T cells. Findings of the study overall: Some TCR beta chains (roughly 150 of them) were listed as cytomegalovirus-associated. Rarity held for most TCR sequences, but there were some public TCRs that occurred in many donors. The authors later linked a missense DCLRE1C variant to TCR beta V- and J-gene trimming.

In the PCR, 60 Vbeta and 13 Jbeta primers were used. Using immunoSEQ multiplex PCR, the repertoire was profiled, and TCRdb retains in-frame clones only, with some absent. There are about 92,000 clones in the sample; less than 70% occur only once, and 2.5% to 3% lies in the top ten. As regards this clone: The antigen is undetermined.

The CDR3 totals 17 residues. V gave up 7 bases and J gave up 1 base, with 22 bases separating them. Germline V gene sequence: CDR1 MRHNA, CDR2 SNTAGT. The sequence came from a man in his forties or fifties in good health and CMV-seronegative. Sequences were obtained from PBMCs. The rearrangement links TRBV6-4 to TRBJ1-1; no clear D. CDR3 nucleotides: TGTGCCAGCAAGCCCCACAGCCCCCTCGTAGGGAACACTGAAGCTTTCTTT. Residues: CASKPHSPLVGNTEAFF.